A single T cell receptor beta chain is shown here with its context. Its target is unknown. The entry originates in a study of cytomegalovirus exposure and HLA in healthy donors. Study-wide results and caveats: CMV antigen specificity of a few CMV-associated chains was confirmed in vitro. From TCR beta sequences, most subjects' HLA-A and HLA-B alleles were reportedly predicted accurately. In a later analysis, V- and J-gene trimming of beta chains associated with a DCLRE1C missense variant, replicated independently.

PCR was performed using 60 Vbeta and 13 Jbeta primers. Using immunoSEQ multiplex PCR, the repertoire was profiled, and TCRdb retains in-frame clones only, with some absent. The sample has roughly 200,000 clones; around four fifths are singletons. Unrecorded immune exposures were likely, despite nominal health at sampling. This TCR came from a woman aged 35 to 49 in good health and CMV-seronegative. Sequenced input: PBMCs.

The CDR3 reads CASSLDFGGYTDTQYF. The CDR3 DNA is TGTGCCAGCAGCTTAGATTTCGGAGGGTACACAGATACGCAGTATTTT. The genes are TRBV11-2 and TRBJ2-3; weak D call: TRBD2 (6 bases). The V end lost 0 bases, the J end lost 2 bases, and 12 bases lay between the germline ends. There are 16 residues in the CDR3. The V gene's germline CDR1 is SGHAT and CDR2 FQNNGV. Together with reference TRBV11-2 and TRBJ2-3, the CDR3 gives the full variable domain: EAGVAQSPRYKIIEKRQSVAFWCNPISGHATLYWYQQILGQGPKLLIQFQNNGVVDDSQLPKDRFSAERLKGVDSTLKIQPAKLEDSAVYLCASSLDFGGYTDTQYFGPGTRLTVL.